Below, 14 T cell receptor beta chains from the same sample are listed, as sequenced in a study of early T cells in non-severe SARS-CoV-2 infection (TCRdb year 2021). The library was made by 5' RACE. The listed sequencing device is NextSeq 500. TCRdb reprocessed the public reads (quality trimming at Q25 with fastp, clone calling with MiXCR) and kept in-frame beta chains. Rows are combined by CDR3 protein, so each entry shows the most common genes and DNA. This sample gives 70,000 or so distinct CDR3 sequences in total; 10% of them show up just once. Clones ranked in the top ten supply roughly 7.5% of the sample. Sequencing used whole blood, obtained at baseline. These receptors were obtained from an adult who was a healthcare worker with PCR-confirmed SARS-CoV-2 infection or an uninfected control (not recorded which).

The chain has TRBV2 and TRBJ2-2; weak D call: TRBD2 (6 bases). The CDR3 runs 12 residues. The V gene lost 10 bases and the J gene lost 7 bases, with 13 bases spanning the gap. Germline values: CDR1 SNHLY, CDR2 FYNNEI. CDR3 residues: CATRTTGGELFF. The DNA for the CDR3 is TGTGCCACCCGGACTACCGGCGGGGAGCTGTTTTTT.

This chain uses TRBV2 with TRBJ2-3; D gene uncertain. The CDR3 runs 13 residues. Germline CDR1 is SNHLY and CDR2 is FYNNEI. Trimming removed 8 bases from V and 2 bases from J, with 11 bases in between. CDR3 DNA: TGTGCCAGCGTCATGGAGATCACAGATACGCAGTATTTT. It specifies CASVMEITDTQYF.

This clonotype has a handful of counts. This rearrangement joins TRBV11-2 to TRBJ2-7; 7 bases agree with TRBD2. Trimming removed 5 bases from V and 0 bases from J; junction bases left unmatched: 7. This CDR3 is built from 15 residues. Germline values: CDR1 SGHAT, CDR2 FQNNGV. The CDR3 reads CASSKKRTSSYEQYF. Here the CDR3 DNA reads TGTGCCAGCAGCAAAAAACGGACTAGCTCCTACGAGCAGTACTTC.

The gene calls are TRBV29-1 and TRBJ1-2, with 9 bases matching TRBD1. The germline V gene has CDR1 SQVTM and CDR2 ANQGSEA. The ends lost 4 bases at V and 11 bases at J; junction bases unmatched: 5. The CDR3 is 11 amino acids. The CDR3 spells CSVVGTGSYTF. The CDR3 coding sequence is TGCAGCGTTGTCGGGACAGGGAGTTACACCTTC. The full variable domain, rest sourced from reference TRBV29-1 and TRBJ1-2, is SAVISQKPSRDICQRGTSLTIQCQVDSQVTMMFWYRQQPGQSLTLIATANQGSEATYESGFVIDKFPISRPNLTFSTLTVSNMSPEDSSIYLCSVVGTGSYTFGSGTRLTVV.

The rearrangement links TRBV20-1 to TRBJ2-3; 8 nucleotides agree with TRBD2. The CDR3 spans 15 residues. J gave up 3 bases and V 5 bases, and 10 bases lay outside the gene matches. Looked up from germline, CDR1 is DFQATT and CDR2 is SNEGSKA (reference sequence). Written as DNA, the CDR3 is TGCAGTGCTTCCCCGGCGGGGGGTTTTACAGATACGCAGTATTTT. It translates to CSASPAGGFTDTQYF.

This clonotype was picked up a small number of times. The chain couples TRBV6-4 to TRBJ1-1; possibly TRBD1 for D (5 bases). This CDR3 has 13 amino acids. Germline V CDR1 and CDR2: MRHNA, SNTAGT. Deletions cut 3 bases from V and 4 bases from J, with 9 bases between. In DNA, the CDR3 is TGTGCCAGCAGTGAGGGGGAGGCCACTGAAGCTTTCTTT. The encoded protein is CASSEGEATEAFF.

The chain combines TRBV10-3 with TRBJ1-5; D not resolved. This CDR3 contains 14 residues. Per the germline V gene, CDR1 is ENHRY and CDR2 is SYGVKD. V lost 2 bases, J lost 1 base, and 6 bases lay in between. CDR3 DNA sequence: TGTGCCATCAGTGAGCGGGTGAGCAATCAGCCCCAGCATTTT. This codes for CAISERVSNQPQHF.

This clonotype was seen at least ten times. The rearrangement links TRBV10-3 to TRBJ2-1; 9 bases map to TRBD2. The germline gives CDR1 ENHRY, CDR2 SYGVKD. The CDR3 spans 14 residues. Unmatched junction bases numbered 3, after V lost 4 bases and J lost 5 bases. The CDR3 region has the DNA TGTGCCATCAGTGGCGGGGGGGCTAACAATGAGCAGTTCTTC. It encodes CAISGGGANNEQFF.

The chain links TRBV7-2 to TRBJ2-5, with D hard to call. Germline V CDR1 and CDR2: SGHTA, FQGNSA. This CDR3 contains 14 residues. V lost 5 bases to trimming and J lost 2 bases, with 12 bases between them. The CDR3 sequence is CASSTYIQQETQYF. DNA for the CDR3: TGTGCCAGCAGCACCTATATCCAACAAGAGACCCAGTACTTC.

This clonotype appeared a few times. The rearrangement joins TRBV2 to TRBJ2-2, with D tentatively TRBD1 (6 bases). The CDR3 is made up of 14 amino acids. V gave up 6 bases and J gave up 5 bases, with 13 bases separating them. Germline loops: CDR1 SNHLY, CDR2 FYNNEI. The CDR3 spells CASRGGMGTGELFF. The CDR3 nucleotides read TGTGCCAGCAGAGGGGGAATGGGTACCGGGGAGCTGTTTTTT.

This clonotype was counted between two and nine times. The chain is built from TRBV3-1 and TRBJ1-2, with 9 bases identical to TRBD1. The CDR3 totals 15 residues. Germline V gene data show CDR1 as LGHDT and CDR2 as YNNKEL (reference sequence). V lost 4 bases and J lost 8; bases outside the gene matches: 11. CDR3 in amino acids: CASSRPGQGTFGYTF. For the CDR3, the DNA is TGTGCCAGCAGCCGACCGGGACAGGGAACGTTCGGCTACACCTTC.

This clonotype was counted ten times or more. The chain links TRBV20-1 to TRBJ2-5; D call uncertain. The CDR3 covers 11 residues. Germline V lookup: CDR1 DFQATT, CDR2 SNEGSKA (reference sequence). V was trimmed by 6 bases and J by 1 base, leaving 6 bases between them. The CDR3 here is CSADLQETQYF. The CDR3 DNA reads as TGCAGTGCAGACCTCCAAGAGACCCAGTACTTC.

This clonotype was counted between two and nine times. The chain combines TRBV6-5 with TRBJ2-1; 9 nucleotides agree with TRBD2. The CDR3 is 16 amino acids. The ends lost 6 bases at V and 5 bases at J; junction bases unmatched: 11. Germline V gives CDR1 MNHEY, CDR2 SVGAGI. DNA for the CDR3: TGTGCCAGCAGCTCCCCCAGCGGGGGGACCAACAATGAGCAGTTCTTC. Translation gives CASSSPSGGTNNEQFF.

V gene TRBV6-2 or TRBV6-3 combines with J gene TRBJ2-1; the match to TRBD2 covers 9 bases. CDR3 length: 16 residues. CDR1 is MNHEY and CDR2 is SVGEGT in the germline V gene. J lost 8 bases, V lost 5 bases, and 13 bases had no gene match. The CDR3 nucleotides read TGTGCCAGCAGTCCCTTTGGGCGGGGGGGATCCTATGAGCAGTTCTTC. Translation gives CASSPFGRGGSYEQFF.